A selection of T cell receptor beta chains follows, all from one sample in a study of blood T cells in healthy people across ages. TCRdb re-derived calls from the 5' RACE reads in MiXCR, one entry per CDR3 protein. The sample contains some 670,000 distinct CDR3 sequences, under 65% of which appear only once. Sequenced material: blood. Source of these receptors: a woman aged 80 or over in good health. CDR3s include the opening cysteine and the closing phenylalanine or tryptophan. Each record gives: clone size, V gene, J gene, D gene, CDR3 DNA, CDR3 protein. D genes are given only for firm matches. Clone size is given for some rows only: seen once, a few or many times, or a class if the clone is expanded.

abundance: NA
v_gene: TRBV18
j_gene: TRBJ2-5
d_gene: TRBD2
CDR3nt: TGTGCCAGCTCACGAATTGCGGGAGCGGTACAAGAGACCCAGTACTTC
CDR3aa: CASSRIAGAVQETQYF

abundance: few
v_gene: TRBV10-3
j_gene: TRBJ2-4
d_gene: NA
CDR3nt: TGTGCCACCTCGCAACCAGGGAACAAAAACATTCAGTACTTC
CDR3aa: CATSQPGNKNIQYF

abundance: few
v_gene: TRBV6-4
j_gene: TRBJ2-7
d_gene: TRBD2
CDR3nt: TGTGCCAGCACCACGGGGGGGCTCTCCTACGAGCAGTACTTC
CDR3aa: CASTTGGLSYEQYF

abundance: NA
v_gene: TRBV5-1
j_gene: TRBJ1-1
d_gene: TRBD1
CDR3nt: TGCGCCAGCAGCATTGGGACAGAGAGTGAAGCTTTCTTT
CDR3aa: CASSIGTESEAFF

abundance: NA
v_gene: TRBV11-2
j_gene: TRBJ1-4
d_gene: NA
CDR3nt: TGTGCCAGCAGCTTAAAGGACAGCCTCTGGGAAAAACTGTTTTTT
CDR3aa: CASSLKDSLWEKLFF

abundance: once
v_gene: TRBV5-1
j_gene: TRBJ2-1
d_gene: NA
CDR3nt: TGCGCCAGCAGCCCCGGCGACATTGGAGTCGAGCAGTTCTTC
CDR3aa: CASSPGDIGVEQFF

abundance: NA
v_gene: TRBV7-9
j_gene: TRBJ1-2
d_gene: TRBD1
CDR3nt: TGTGCCAGCAGCAAGAAGGGACAGGGAGACTATGGCTACACCTTC
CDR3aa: CASSKKGQGDYGYTF

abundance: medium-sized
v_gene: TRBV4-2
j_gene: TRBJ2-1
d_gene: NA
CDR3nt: TGTGCCAGCAGCCAAGAGGACGGAGGGGCTTACAATGAGCAGTTCTTC
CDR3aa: CASSQEDGGAYNEQFF

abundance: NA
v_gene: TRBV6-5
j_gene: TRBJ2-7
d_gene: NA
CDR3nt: TGTGCCAGCAGTTACTCTGACCCGAGCATCTTCTCCTGCGAGCAGTACTTC
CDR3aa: CASSYSDPSIFSCEQYF

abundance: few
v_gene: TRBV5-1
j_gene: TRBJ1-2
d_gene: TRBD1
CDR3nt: TGCGCCAGCAGCTCCGGGACAGGGGGTTGTGGCTACACCTTC
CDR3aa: CASSSGTGGCGYTF

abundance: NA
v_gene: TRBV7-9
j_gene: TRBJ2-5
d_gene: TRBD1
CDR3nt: TGTGCCAGCAGACAGGGGCGCCAAGAGACCCAGTACTTC
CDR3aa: CASRQGRQETQYF

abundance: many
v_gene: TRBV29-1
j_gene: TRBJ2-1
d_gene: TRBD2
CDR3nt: TGCAGCGACCTGCCTAGCGGAACCTACAATGAGCAGTTCTTC
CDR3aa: CSDLPSGTYNEQFF

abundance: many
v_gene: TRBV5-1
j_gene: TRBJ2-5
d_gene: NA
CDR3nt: TGCGCCAGCAGCCGTGACAGTCCAGAGACCCAGTACTTC
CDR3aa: CASSRDSPETQYF

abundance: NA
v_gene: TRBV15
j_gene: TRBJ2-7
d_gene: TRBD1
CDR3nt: TGTGCCACCAGCAGAGAACAGGGACAGGGGTACGAGCAGTACTTC
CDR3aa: CATSREQGQGYEQYF

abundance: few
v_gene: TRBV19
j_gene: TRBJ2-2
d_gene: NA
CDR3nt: TGTGCCAGTAGTATGAGGATGGGGCTAGCTGGCGCCGGGGAGCTGTTTTTT
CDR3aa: CASSMRMGLAGAGELFF

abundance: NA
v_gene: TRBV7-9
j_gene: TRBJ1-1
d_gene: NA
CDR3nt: TGTGCCAGCAGCGTAATCGAGAACACTGAAGCTTTCTTT
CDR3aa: CASSVIENTEAFF

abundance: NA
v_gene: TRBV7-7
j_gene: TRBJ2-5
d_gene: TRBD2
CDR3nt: TGTGCTAGCAGCCAGGGGACTAGCGGACGTGGGGAGACCCAGTACTTC
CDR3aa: CASSQGTSGRGETQYF

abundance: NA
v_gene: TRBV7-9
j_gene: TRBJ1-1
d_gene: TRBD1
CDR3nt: TGTGCCAGCAGCAAAGGACAGGGGGTAAAGAACACTGAAGCTTTCTTT
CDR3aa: CASSKGQGVKNTEAFF

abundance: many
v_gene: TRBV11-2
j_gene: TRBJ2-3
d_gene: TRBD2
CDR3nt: TGTGCCAGCAGCTTTAGCGGGACCGGAGATACGCAGTATTTT
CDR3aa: CASSFSGTGDTQYF

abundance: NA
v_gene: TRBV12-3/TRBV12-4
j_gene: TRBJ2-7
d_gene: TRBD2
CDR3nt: TGTGCCAGCAGCCCTGGTGCGGGGGGGACCTACGAGCAGTACTTC
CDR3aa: CASSPGAGGTYEQYF

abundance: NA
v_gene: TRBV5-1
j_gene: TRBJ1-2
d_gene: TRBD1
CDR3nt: TGCGCCAGCCGGTCTCAAACGGGACAGAACTATGGCTACACCTTC
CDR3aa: CASRSQTGQNYGYTF

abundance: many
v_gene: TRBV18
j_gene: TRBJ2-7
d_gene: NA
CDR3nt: TGTGCCAGCTCACCGGGGGGAAGAAACTACGAGCAGTACTTC
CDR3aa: CASSPGGRNYEQYF

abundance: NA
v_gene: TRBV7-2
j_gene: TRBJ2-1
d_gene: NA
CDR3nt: TGTGCCAGCAGCTTGACAAGAAGCAGGAACTCCTACAATGAGCAGTTCTTC
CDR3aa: CASSLTRSRNSYNEQFF

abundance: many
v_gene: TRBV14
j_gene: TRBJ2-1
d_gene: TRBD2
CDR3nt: TGTGCCAGCAGCCAACTGAGCGGGAGGCCCCACAATGAGCAGTTCTTC
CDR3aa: CASSQLSGRPHNEQFF

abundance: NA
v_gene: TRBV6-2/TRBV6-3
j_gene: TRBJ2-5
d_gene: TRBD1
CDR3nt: TGTGCCAGTAACAGGGACAGGCTACAAGAGACCCAGTACTTC
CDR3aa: CASNRDRLQETQYF

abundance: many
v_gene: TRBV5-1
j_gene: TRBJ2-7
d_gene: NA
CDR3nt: TGCGCCAGCAGCGGAACGGGGGCCGGGTCTTTCGAGCAGTACTTC
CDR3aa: CASSGTGAGSFEQYF

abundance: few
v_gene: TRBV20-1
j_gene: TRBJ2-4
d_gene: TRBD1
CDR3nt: TGCAGCCTTGCAGGGGGAGCCAAAAACATTCAGTACTTC
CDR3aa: CSLAGGAKNIQYF

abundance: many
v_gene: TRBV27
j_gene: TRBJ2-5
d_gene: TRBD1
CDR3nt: TGTGCCAGCAGGTCCACAGGGGCTGGGGAGACCCAGTACTTC
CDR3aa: CASRSTGAGETQYF

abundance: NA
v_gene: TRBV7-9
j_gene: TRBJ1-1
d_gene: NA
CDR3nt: TGTGCCAGCAGAACCGGGACGGTAGACACTGAAGCTTTCTTT
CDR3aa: CASRTGTVDTEAFF

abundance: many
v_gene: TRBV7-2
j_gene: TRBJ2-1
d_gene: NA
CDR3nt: TGTGCCAGCAGCTTAGTTGCGAAGTCCTACAATGAGCAGTTCTTC
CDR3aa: CASSLVAKSYNEQFF

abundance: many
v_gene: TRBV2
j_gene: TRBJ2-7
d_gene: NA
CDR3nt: TGTGCCAGCAGTGTTGAGGGGGCCTACGAGCAGTACTTC
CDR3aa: CASSVEGAYEQYF

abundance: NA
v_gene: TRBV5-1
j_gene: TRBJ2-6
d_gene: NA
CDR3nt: TGCGCCAGCAGCTCCGGGATCTCTGGGGCCAACGTCCTGACTTTC
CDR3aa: CASSSGISGANVLTF

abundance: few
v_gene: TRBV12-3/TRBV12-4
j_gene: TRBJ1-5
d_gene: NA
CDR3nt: TGTGCCAGCAACCAGGGGAATCAGCCCCAGCATTTT
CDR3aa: CASNQGNQPQHF

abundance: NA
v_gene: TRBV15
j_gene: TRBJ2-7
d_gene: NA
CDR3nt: TGTGCCACCAGCAGTTATAGGGAGAGGTGGGAGCAGTACTTC
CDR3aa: CATSSYRERWEQYF

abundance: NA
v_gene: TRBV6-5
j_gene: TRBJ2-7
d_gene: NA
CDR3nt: TGTGCCAGCAGTTACCTCCGAGGAAGCTACGAGCAGTACTTC
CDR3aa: CASSYLRGSYEQYF

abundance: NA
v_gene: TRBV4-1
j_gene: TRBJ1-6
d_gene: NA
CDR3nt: TGCGCCAGCAGCCCCGCAGGCGGGACACCCAATTATAATTCACCCCCCCACTTT
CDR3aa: CASSPAGGTPNYNSPPHF

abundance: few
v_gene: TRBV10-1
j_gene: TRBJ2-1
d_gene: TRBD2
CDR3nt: TGCGCCAGCAGTGAGGAGGGAGCGGGAGAAGATGAGCAGTTCTTC
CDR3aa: CASSEEGAGEDEQFF